The T cell receptor (beta chain) described here comes from a study of blood T cells in healthy people across ages. The study's findings and limits: With naive T cell percentage, TCR beta diversity showed a strong correlation. Unknown CMV status may confound age-related changes in expanded clones.

There are a few counts of this clonotype. Its antigen is unknown. Next came a second PCR, run for about 7 to 12 cycles, which used a sample-barcoded 5' primer along with a J-beta primer mix. TCRdb independently ran MiXCR on the 5' RACE reads; one entry per CDR3 protein. The table lists 800,000 to 1,300,000 distinct CDR3 sequences, roughly a quarter of them singletons. With 1 base removed from V and 4 bases from J, the gap between germline ends came to 10 bases. Germline-derived CDR1 and CDR2 are DFQATT and SNEGSKA (reference sequence). CDR3 size: 13 residues. A further study also used this sample, focusing on T cells of mothers and their children. That report adds: Each donor was one of three healthy Caucasian mothers or one of their six children.

This chain links TRBV20-1 with TRBJ1-2; no firm D call. Sequenced material: blood. The origin of this receptor is a girl aged 2 to 10 in good health. The CDR3 protein is CSARVKRGYGYTF. The CDR3 bases are TGCAGTGCTAGAGTGAAGCGGGGCTATGGCTACACCTTC.